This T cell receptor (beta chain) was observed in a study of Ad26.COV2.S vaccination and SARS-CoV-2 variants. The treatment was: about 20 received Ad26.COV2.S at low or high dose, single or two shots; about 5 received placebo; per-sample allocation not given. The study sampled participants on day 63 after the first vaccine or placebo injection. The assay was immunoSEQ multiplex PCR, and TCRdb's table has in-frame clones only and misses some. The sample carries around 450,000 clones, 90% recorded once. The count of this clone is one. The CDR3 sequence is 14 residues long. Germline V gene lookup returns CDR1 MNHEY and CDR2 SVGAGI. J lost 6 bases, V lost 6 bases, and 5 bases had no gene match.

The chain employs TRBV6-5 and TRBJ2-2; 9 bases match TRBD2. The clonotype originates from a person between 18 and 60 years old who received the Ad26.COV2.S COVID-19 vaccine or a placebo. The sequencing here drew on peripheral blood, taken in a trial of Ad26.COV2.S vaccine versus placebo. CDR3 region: CASSRGRAPGELFF. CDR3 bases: TGTGCCAGCAGCCGCGGGAGGGCCCCCGGGGAGCTGTTTTTT.